This T cell receptor beta chain originates from a study of T cell responses to AZD1222 COVID-19 vaccine listed by TCRdb under 2021. Looking at the study overall: A total of 233 trial participants underwent TCR sequencing, of whom 200 to 220 had received two doses of AZD1222 and approximately 26 had received two doses of the MenACWY control vaccine. Trial participants were enrolled into age subgroups of 18-55, 56-69 and 70-plus years, which contained roughly 150, 30 and 60 TCR-sequenced participants, respectively. Beyond this particular receptor, the publication reports: In the small 56-69-year group, the increase in depth fell short of significance, most likely because of low power. Vaccine-associated CD4 TCRs spanned the whole spike protein, with dominant responses in regions 160-218 and 743-854. Reportedly, almost half of the unique spike-specific TCRs recognized epitopes lying outside the regions that are mutated in the B.1.351 and B.1.1.7 variants. Because no day 14 peak-response samples were available, repertoires were characterized only after the peak T cell response. After two AZD1222 doses, both the breadth and the depth of spike-specific TCRs were significantly higher than at day 0 and than in MenACWY recipients. Only six AZD1222 recipients were SARS-CoV-2 seropositive at baseline, limiting conclusions about previously exposed vaccinees. Participants were mostly white British and included more females than males, and it was suggested by the authors that clonal diversity may have been underestimated.

The sample's time point label, in plain terms: about 28 days (+/-7) after the second vaccine dose. AZD1222 recipients with second doses at about 4 weeks or about 12 weeks were pooled, because spike-specific TCR depth and breadth did not differ between schedules. Vaccinee samples were obtained from the UK trials COV001 and COV002, which included a single-blind randomized controlled phase 2/3 trial of AZD1222 (ChAdOx1 nCoV-19) in healthy adults. Trial participant PBMC samples were collected at day 0 and day 28 after the second dose for TCRbeta chain sequencing. Notes on this clone: The antigen it recognizes is unknown. The sample holds no much larger clone one base away, and base qualities are not on file.

The CDR3 regions of human TCRbeta chains were subjected to immunosequencing. From the authors' description of their analysis: TCRs in the repertoires were compared against a reference library of SARS-CoV-2-specific TCRs that had been generated with the MIRA antigen-specificity platform. Breadth was defined as the fraction of unique TCRs that were SARS-CoV-2-associated, and depth was defined as the fraction of total T cells that were SARS-CoV-2-associated. Using the MIRA data, each spike-specific TCR was mapped to the spike region that the TCR reacts to and placed in a CD4 or CD8 class. Log10-transformed breadth and depth values were compared by one-way ANOVA with Sidak's multiple comparisons tests. The immuneACCESS repertoire file appears here via TCRdb, limited to in-frame rearrangements. These files lack a portion of the clones; in checked studies, under half of the deficit traces to unresolved V genes, and the cause of the others is not known. That table furnishes V, J and clone size, whereas the DNA furnished D and trimming. In all, the sample holds approximately 81,000 clones, and 83% of those were seen once. Roughly 1.3% of the sample goes to the ten largest clones.

The specimen was peripheral blood, collected 28 days after the second AZD1222 dose. The origin of this receptor is an adult who received the AZD1222 COVID-19 vaccine.

The DNA reads TGTGCCAGCAGTTTAAACAGGGGCAATCAGCCCCAGCATTTT. Its coded protein is CASSLNRGNQPQHF. The rearranged chain carries TRBV27 and TRBJ1-5, and the D gene may be TRBD1, 6 bases matching. Measured from the cysteine to the phenylalanine, the CDR3 is 14 residues long. Left in the record is the CDR3 DNA by itself, 42 bases read in frame from the first base. Taken from the germline V gene (reference sequence), the CDR1 and CDR2 loops are MNHEY and SMNVEV. The junction carries 7 bases between V and J, which are trimmed by 2 bases and 2 bases respectively.